This TCR beta chain was captured by sequencing in a study of T cell responses to AZD1222 COVID-19 vaccine. TCRdb keeps only in-frame clones here, not all; method: immunoSEQ multiplex PCR. The sample yields 100,000 to 150,000 clones, 84% seen once. This CDR3 has 16 residues. Deletions cut 1 base from V and 5 bases from J, with 17 bases between. Germline values: CDR1 SGHNT, CDR2 YENEEA. This clonotype was obtained from an adult who received the AZD1222 COVID-19 vaccine. This specimen was peripheral blood, taken 28 days after the second AZD1222 dose. The chain employs TRBV11-3 and TRBJ2-5, with D possibly being TRBD2 (5 bases). The CDR3 coding sequence is TGTGCCAGCAGCTTAGGAGCCATCAGATCGGGGGAGACCCAGTACTTC. It translates to CASSLGAIRSGETQYF. Using reference TRBV11-3 and TRBJ2-5 for the parts outside the CDR3, the full variable domain is EAGVVQSPRYKIIEKKQPVAFWCNPISGHNTLYWYLQNLGQGPELLIRYENEEAVDDSQLPKDRFSAERLKGVDSTLKIQPAELGDSAVYLCASSLGAIRSGETQYFGPGTRLLVL.